The text below deals with one T cell receptor beta chain. The CDR3 runs 12 residues. Trimming pared 7 bases from V and 4 bases from J, leaving 11 bases between. CDR1 and CDR2 from the germline V gene are SGHTA and FQGNSA. The data were obtained in a study of T cell clones after liver transplantation. The table came from immunoSEQ multiplex PCR; TCRdb's copy has only in-frame clones and leaves some out. The sample includes some 120,000 clones, 75% to 95% of them seen just once. V usage is TRBV7-2 and J usage is TRBJ2-7, with a possible D match to TRBD1 (6 bases). The receptor comes from a human patient who received a liver transplant. The graft donor may have given rise to some T cells. Sequencing was performed on CD4+ T cells from blood, taken 12 months after liver transplant. CDR3 in amino acids: CASTKQGYEQYF. CDR3 nucleotide sequence: TGTGCCAGCACCAAACAGGGATACGAGCAGTACTTC.